This T cell receptor beta chain was identified in a study of regulatory T cells in long-lasting Graves disease. Study outcomes and limitations: Among samples with persistent disease, TRBV28, TRBJ1-2 and TRBJ2-5 were favored. Clonotypes that were public and shared totalled fewer than 3,500 in persistent patients versus about a thousand in new patients.

Relying on iRepertoire HTBI primers and Arm-PCR of CDR3 regions, the team built TCR beta libraries. TCRdb redid the calling of the multiplex PCR reads with MiXCR, one entry per CDR3 protein. The repertoire consists of around 250,000 distinct CDR3 sequences, with around 18% occurring once and the leading ten covering around 15%. This clonotype was counted many times. Its antigen is not known. Time point given: newly diagnosed GD, antithyroid drugs for less than 3 months. PBMC RNA served as the TCR library source. V was pared by 1 base and J by 7 bases, with 10 bases between. Germline CDR1 is DFQATT and CDR2 is SNEGSKA (reference sequence). CDR3 length equals 12 residues. Another study also made use of these data, one on T cells in Graves' hyperthyroidism and ophthalmopathy. That investigation notes: TCR CDR3 underwent first-round RT-PCR with the HTBI primer set. The model made its ophthalmopathy prediction, and onset followed a median about 5.9 months later.

This sample comprised peripheral blood mononuclear cells (PBMCs), obtained at new diagnosis, from a patient treated with antithyroid drugs. V is TRBV20-1 and J is TRBJ1-1; tentatively, D is TRBD1 (6 bases). The origin of this receptor is a woman under 40 with Graves disease. DNA of the CDR3: TGCAGTGCTAGAGGGGACACGCATGAAGCTTTCTTT. Translated: CSARGDTHEAFF.